The 17 T cell receptor beta chains listed next were all sequenced from one sample in a study of blood T cell repertoires in COVID-19. Assay: immunoSEQ multiplex PCR; the TCRdb copy retains only in-frame clones and omits some. The data contain approximately 100,000 clones, roughly 80% of them singletons. Material: peripheral blood. These receptors were taken from a human donor in a cohort sampled during active COVID-19.

This chain links TRBV9 with TRBJ1-4; D unclear. Germline assignment: CDR1 SGDLS and CDR2 YYNGEE. The V end lost 0 bases, the J end lost 7 bases, and 7 bases lay between the germline ends. CDR3 length: 13 residues. CDR3 nucleotides: TGTGCCAGCAGCGTAGGCGTTTCTGAAAAACTGTTTTTT. It is translated as CASSVGVSEKLFF. The variable domain in full, completed from reference TRBV9 and TRBJ1-4, reads DSGVTQTPKHLITATGQRVTLRCSPRSGDLSVYWYQQSLDQGLQFLIQYYNGEERAKGNILERFSAQQFPDLHSELNLSSLELGDSALYFCASSVGVSEKLFFGSGTQLSVL.

This clone was seen a few times. The chain uses TRBV29-1 and TRBJ2-7, with a possible D match to TRBD1 (5 bases). Trimming removed 4 bases at V and 3 bases at J, with 7 bases between. The germline gives CDR1 SQVTM, CDR2 ANQGSEA. The CDR3 runs to 11 residues. The CDR3 bases are TGCAGCGTTGGACAGTACTACGAGCAGTACTTC. Translation gives CSVGQYYEQYF.

The chain uses TRBV6-5 and TRBJ2-7, with 10 bases lining up with TRBD1. The CDR3 is 15 residues long. V gave up 6 bases and J gave up 1 base; unmatched junction bases: 6. Germline CDR1 and CDR2: MNHEY and SVGAGI. The CDR3 nucleotides read TGTGCCAGCAGGTCGGGACAGGGGTTATCCTACGAGCAGTACTTC. The encoded protein is CASRSGQGLSYEQYF.

This chain joins TRBV6-1 and TRBJ1-6; no clear D. There are 16 residues in the CDR3. Trimming took 3 bases from V and 10 from J, leaving 19 bases between them. Germline CDR1 reads MNHNS; CDR2 reads SASEGT. The CDR3: CASSDLGRESGSPLHF. DNA of the CDR3: TGTGCCAGCAGTGATCTGGGTCGGGAAAGTGGCTCACCCCTCCACTTT.

The chain is built from TRBV4-3 and TRBJ2-7; TRBD2 is a possible D gene (5 bases). The germline V and J ends were trimmed by 0 bases and 6 bases, with 9 bases remaining between them. Looked up from germline, CDR1 is LGHNA and CDR2 is YSLEER. The CDR3 has 13 amino acids. This chain's CDR3 is CASSQDRGFEQYF. The CDR3 DNA reads as TGCGCCAGCAGCCAAGATAGAGGGTTCGAGCAGTACTTC.

V and J are TRBV19 and TRBJ1-2; D possibly corresponds to TRBD1 (6 bases). Germline V gives CDR1 LNHDA, CDR2 SQIVND (reference sequence). This CDR3 comprises 14 residues. The germline V and J ends were trimmed by 5 bases and 7 bases, with 17 bases remaining between them. CDR3: CASSFAGDIGGYTF. The CDR3 bases are TGTGCCAGTAGTTTCGCAGGGGATATTGGTGGCTACACCTTC.

V is TRBV3-1 (or the pseudogene TRBV3-2) and J is TRBJ2-5, with D hard to call. The germline V gene has CDR1 LGHDT and CDR2 YNNKEL (reference sequence). CDR3 size: 14 residues. V lost 4 bases, J lost 1 base, and 10 bases lay in between. CDR3 residues: CASSRSGSQETQYF. The CDR3 nucleotides are TGTGCCAGCAGCCGGTCTGGCAGCCAAGAGACCCAGTACTTC.

The genes are TRBV5-1 and TRBJ2-1; TRBD2 aligns across 8 bases. Trimming took 0 bases from V and 4 from J; bases not matched to a gene: 6. Germline assignment: CDR1 SGHRS and CDR2 YFSETQ. CDR3 length: 16 residues. The CDR3 nucleotides are TGCGCCAGCAGCTTGGTGGGACTAGACAAGTACAATGAGCAGTTCTTC. Protein: CASSLVGLDKYNEQFF.

The genes are TRBV5-1 and TRBJ2-3; 8 positions agree with TRBD1. The CDR3 is 16 residues long. V lost 5 bases, J lost 3 bases, and 11 bases stayed unmatched. Germline V gives CDR1 SGHRS, CDR2 YFSETQ. The CDR3 sequence: CASRTDRGRGTDTQYF. The CDR3 bases are TGCGCCAGCAGAACCGACAGGGGACGGGGGACAGATACGCAGTATTTT.

This clone was counted a single time. This chain uses TRBV11-3 with TRBJ2-3, with 12 bases matching TRBD2. This CDR3 is 17 amino acids long. Looked up from germline, CDR1 is SGHNT and CDR2 is YENEEA. With V trimmed by 4 bases and J by 5 bases, 10 bases remained unmatched. The CDR3 nucleotides are TGTGCCAGCAGCTCGCCCTCTAGCGGGGGGGCAGGAGATACGCAGTATTTT. This gives the protein CASSSPSSGGAGDTQYF.

This clone was picked up one time. The chain employs TRBV6-1 and TRBJ2-7; D unresolved. Trimming shortened V by 1 base and J by 9 bases, and 13 bases separated the two germline ends. The CDR3 runs to 13 residues. Per germline, CDR1 MNHNS and CDR2 SASEGT. Written as DNA, the CDR3 is TGTGCCAGCAGTGAAGGCCGCATAGAAGTGCAGTACTTC. Its protein is CASSEGRIEVQYF.

The chain joins TRBV7-2 to TRBJ2-5; possible D gene TRBD1, 7 bases. The CDR3 loop spans 15 amino acids. V was cut by 4 bases and J by 1 base, with 13 bases left in between. Germline loops: CDR1 SGHTA, CDR2 FQGNSA. The CDR3 is CASSSRRGLQETQYF. In DNA, the CDR3 is TGTGCCAGCAGCTCGCGGAGGGGGCTCCAAGAGACCCAGTACTTC.

V usage is TRBV19 and J usage is TRBJ2-2; 7 bases line up with TRBD1. Trimming took 5 bases from V and 4 from J; bases not matched to a gene: 10. In germline, CDR1 is LNHDA, CDR2 SQIVND (reference sequence). The CDR3 loop spans 16 amino acids. The CDR3 DNA sequence: TGTGCCAGTAGTCTACAGGGGCTGCGGGTCACCGGGGAGCTGTTTTTT. Its translation is CASSLQGLRVTGELFF.

The V gene is TRBV7-8, the J gene TRBJ2-7; 10 positions match TRBD1. The CDR3 consists of 16 residues. Germline-derived CDR1 and CDR2 are SGHVS and FQNEAQ. The V and J ends lost 8 bases and 5 bases, in that order; junction bases with no gene match: 15. The CDR3: CASGLQGTGALNEQYF. In nucleotides, the CDR3 is TGTGCCAGCGGGCTTCAGGGGACAGGGGCATTAAACGAGCAGTACTTC.

This chain joins TRBV28 and TRBJ1-4; tentative D call: TRBD1 (5 bases). Germline V gives CDR1 MDHEN, CDR2 SYDVKM. This CDR3 is built from 16 residues. Trimming removed 2 bases from V and 5 bases from J, with 15 bases in between. The chain's CDR3 is CASSLDPLGENEKLFF. CDR3 coding DNA: TGTGCCAGCAGTTTAGACCCCCTAGGGGAAAATGAAAAACTGTTTTTT.

The chain is built from TRBV11-3 and TRBJ1-4; TRBD1 might be the D (5 bases). V was shortened by 5 bases and J by 4 bases, with 14 bases between the two germline ends. The CDR3 is 15 residues long. The germline V gene encodes CDR1 SGHNT and CDR2 YENEEA. In DNA, the CDR3 is TGTGCCAGCAGCCCAGGGTCGGAGAGTAATGAAAAACTGTTTTTT. Its protein product is CASSPGSESNEKLFF. Full variable domain (remainder filled in from reference TRBV11-3 and TRBJ1-4): EAGVVQSPRYKIIEKKQPVAFWCNPISGHNTLYWYLQNLGQGPELLIRYENEEAVDDSQLPKDRFSAERLKGVDSTLKIQPAELGDSAVYLCASSPGSESNEKLFFGSGTQLSVL.

The V and J genes are TRBV30 and TRBJ2-7; maybe TRBD2 (6 bases). The CDR3 spans 15 residues. From germline, CDR1 is GTSNPN and CDR2 SVGIG (reference sequence). Trimming removed 2 bases at V and 6 bases at J, with 20 bases between. The CDR3: CAWSQVVSTRSEQYF. The CDR3 coding sequence is TGTGCCTGGAGTCAAGTGGTCTCGACTAGAAGCGAGCAGTACTTC.